These 8 T cell receptor beta chains came from one sample sequenced in a study of blood T cell dynamics during melanoma immunotherapy. The time point here: pre-treatment baseline. Sequencing used immunoSEQ multiplex PCR; TCRdb keeps in-frame clones, though not all of them. The sample yields over 20,000 clones, roughly nine tenths seen once. The material was blood, obtained from a patient treated with checkpoint blockade. These receptors were taken from a human donor with melanoma.

The V and J genes are TRBV19 and TRBJ1-2, with a possible D match to TRBD1 (5 bases). Trimming cost V 3 bases and J 4 bases, with 15 bases left between them. The CDR3 is made up of 15 amino acids. In germline, CDR1 is LNHDA, CDR2 SQIVND (reference sequence). This chain's CDR3 is CASSMEAAGIYGYTF. The CDR3 DNA follows: TGTGCCAGTAGTATGGAGGCCGCAGGGATCTATGGCTACACCTTC.

This sequence joins TRBV5-1 and TRBJ1-5, with no clear D. Trimming took off 0 bases at V and 0 bases at J, with 10 bases between the two ends. The germline V gene has CDR1 SGHRS and CDR2 YFSETQ. The CDR3 covers 16 residues. CDR3 coding DNA: TGCGCCAGCAGCTTGGCGGGCGGGGATAGCAATCAGCCCCAGCATTTT. Translation gives CASSLAGGDSNQPQHF.

The chain is built from TRBV30 and TRBJ2-5, with TRBD1 as a possible D gene (5 bases). The CDR3 has 14 residues. V was cut by 1 base and J by 0 bases, with 9 bases left in between. The germline gives CDR1 GTSNPN, CDR2 SVGIG (reference sequence). The CDR3 here is CAWSADRYQETQYF. DNA of the CDR3: TGTGCCTGGAGTGCCGACAGATACCAAGAGACCCAGTACTTC.

The chain employs TRBV7-8 and TRBJ2-5, with a weak D call TRBD2 (5 bases). The DNA matches TRBJ2-7 better at its end, which makes the J call doubtful. CDR3 length equals 15 residues. Germline assignment: CDR1 SGHVS and CDR2 FQNEAQ. Here the CDR3 DNA reads TGTGCCAGCAGCTTAGGAGGGCCGCTTGCCTACGAGCAGTACTTC. This sequence encodes CASSLGGPLAYEQYF.

This clone was seen a single time. V is TRBV5-5 and J is TRBJ2-1; no clear D gene. Deletions cut 4 bases from V and 8 bases from J, with 25 bases between. The CDR3 contains 17 residues. Germline CDR1 SGHKS, CDR2 YYEKEE (reference sequence). The CDR3 DNA reads TGTGCCAGCAGCAACGGGTCTAGGGCTTCTATATTCCATGAGCAGTTCTTC. This sequence encodes CASSNGSRASIFHEQFF.

V usage is TRBV7-8 and J usage is TRBJ1-1, with TRBD1 as a possible D gene (5 bases). This CDR3 is built from 14 residues. With 2 bases removed from V and 1 base from J, the gap between germline ends came to 8 bases. CDR1 SGHVS and CDR2 FQNEAQ come from the germline V gene. CDR3 sequence reads: CASSLIQGNTEAFF. The CDR3 DNA reads as TGTGCCAGCAGCTTAATCCAGGGGAACACTGAAGCTTTCTTT.

The J gene is TRBJ1-6, the V gene TRBV2; no clear D gene. The V gene lost 6 bases and the J gene lost 7 bases, with 10 bases spanning the gap. The CDR3 extends over 13 amino acids. The V gene's germline CDR1 is SNHLY and CDR2 FYNNEI. The CDR3: CASRPLENSPLHF. CDR3 DNA sequence: TGTGCCAGCAGACCATTGGAAAATTCACCCCTCCACTTT.

The chain carries TRBV2 and TRBJ1-4; D unresolved. Germline assignment: CDR1 SNHLY and CDR2 FYNNEI. This CDR3 contains 16 residues. Trimming shortened V by 4 bases and J by 3 bases, and 15 bases separated the two germline ends. This CDR3 reads CASSVLPAHSNEKLFF. For the CDR3, the DNA is TGTGCCAGCAGTGTATTGCCGGCGCATTCTAATGAAAAACTGTTTTTT.